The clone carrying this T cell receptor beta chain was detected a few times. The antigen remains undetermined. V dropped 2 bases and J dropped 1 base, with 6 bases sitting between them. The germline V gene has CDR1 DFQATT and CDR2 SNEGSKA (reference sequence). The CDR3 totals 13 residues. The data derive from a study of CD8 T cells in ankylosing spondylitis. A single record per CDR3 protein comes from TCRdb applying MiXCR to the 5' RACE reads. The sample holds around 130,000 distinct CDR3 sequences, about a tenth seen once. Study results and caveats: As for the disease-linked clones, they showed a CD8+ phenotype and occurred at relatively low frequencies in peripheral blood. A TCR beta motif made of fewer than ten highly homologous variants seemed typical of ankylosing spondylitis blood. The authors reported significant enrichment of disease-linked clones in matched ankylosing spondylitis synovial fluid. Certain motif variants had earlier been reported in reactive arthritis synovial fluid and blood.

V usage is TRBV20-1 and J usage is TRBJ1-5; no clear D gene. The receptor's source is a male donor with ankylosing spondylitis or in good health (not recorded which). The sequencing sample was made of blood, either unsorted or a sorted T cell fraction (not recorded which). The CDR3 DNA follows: TGCAGTGCTAGATTCGGGAGCAATCAGCCCCAGCATTTT. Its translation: CSARFGSNQPQHF.